Following are 28 T cell receptor beta chains from one sample sequenced in a study of blood T cell repertoires in COVID-19. The method was immunoSEQ multiplex PCR; TCRdb's version includes in-frame clones alone and lacks a portion of them. The sample includes over 250,000 clones, around 90% of them seen just once. Sequenced sample: peripheral blood. Receptors were obtained from a man in his sixties who had recovered from COVID-19.

Concerning this clone itself: Other DNA sequences in this sample translate to the same CDR3. The CDR3 here is CASSPDRGNQPQHF. CDR3 bases: TGTGCCAGCAGCCCGGACAGGGGCAATCAGCCCCAGCATTTT. The J gene is TRBJ1-5, the V gene TRBV6-5, with TRBD1 identical over 8 bases. V lost 6 bases, J lost 2 bases, and 3 bases stayed unmatched. Germline lookup yields CDR1 MNHEY and CDR2 SVGAGI. This CDR3 is 14 amino acids long.

The chain has TRBV5-5 and TRBJ2-3; D perhaps matches TRBD1 (5 bases). Trimming left V 4 bases short and J 3 bases short, with 15 bases between. This CDR3 is 15 amino acids long. Germline V gene lookup returns CDR1 SGHKS and CDR2 YYEKEE (reference sequence). CDR3 amino acids: CASSLPAGMTDTQYF. DNA for the CDR3: TGTGCCAGCAGCCTCCCTGCAGGGATGACAGATACGCAGTATTTT.

The gene calls are TRBV4-2 and TRBJ2-6; 9 bases line up with TRBD1. Germline CDR1 and CDR2: LGHNA and YNFKEQ. The CDR3 is 17 amino acids. J was trimmed by 1 base and V by 1 base; bases with no gene match: 2. Written as DNA, the CDR3 is TGTGCCAGCAGCCAAGGGGGGACAGGGTCTGGGGCCAACGTCCTGACTTTC. This sequence encodes CASSQGGTGSGANVLTF.

V is TRBV19 and J is TRBJ1-3, with D maybe TRBD1 (5 bases). In germline, CDR1 is LNHDA, CDR2 SQIVND (reference sequence). V dropped 8 bases and J dropped 0 bases, with 14 bases sitting between them. This CDR3 is 15 amino acids long. The CDR3 DNA reads TGTGCCAGTCATCGGACAAGCAGCTCTGGAAACACCATATATTTT. Its translation: CASHRTSSSGNTIYF.

V is TRBV27 and J is TRBJ2-3; D is unclear. CDR1 and CDR2 from the germline V gene are MNHEY and SMNVEV (reference sequence). This CDR3 has 12 residues. V lost 5 bases and J 4 bases, leaving 7 bases between the germline ends. The CDR3 reads CASSDTADTQYF. DNA of the CDR3: TGTGCCAGCAGTGACACGGCAGATACGCAGTATTTT.

The chain is built from TRBV15 and TRBJ1-2; 9 bases agree with TRBD1. Germline CDR1 and CDR2: LNHNV and YYDKDF (reference sequence). V shed 1 base, J shed 7 bases, and the junction held 10 bases outside the gene matches. This CDR3 is 16 amino acids long. The CDR3 loop is CATSRGGSRTGVGYTF. CDR3 coding DNA: TGTGCCACCAGCAGAGGAGGGTCTAGGACAGGGGTTGGCTACACCTTC.

This chain joins TRBV19 and TRBJ2-2, with no clear D. The CDR3 covers 16 residues. V gave up 1 base and J gave up 6 bases, with 15 bases separating them. Germline V gene lookup returns CDR1 LNHDA and CDR2 SQIVND (reference sequence). The CDR3 region has the DNA TGTGCCAGTAGTATAGGAAGGAGTTCTGGGTCCGGGGAGCTGTTTTTT. This gives the protein CASSIGRSSGSGELFF.

The chain combines TRBV9 with TRBJ2-7; D gene ambiguous. This CDR3 has 14 residues. Trimming stripped 0 bases from V and 1 base from J, with 8 bases between. Germline V lookup: CDR1 SGDLS, CDR2 YYNGEE. CDR3: CASSVDAASYEQYF. In nucleotides, the CDR3 is TGTGCCAGCAGCGTAGATGCCGCGTCCTACGAGCAGTACTTC.

This clone has just one count. The V gene is TRBV5-1, the J gene TRBJ1-4, with 8 bases fitting TRBD1. The CDR3 is 18 residues long. The germline V gene encodes CDR1 SGHRS and CDR2 YFSETQ. Unmatched junction bases numbered 19, after V lost 4 bases and J lost 8 bases. CDR3 protein: CASSRNARGQGQEEKLFF. CDR3 coding DNA: TGCGCCAGCAGCCGGAATGCAAGAGGACAGGGACAAGAAGAAAAACTGTTTTTT. The full variable domain, in which reference TRBV5-1 and TRBJ1-4 provide the parts outside the CDR3, is KAGVTQTPRYLIKTRGQQVTLSCSPISGHRSVSWYQQTPGQGLQFLFEYFSETQRNKGNFPGRFSGRQFSNSRSEMNVSTLELGDSALYLCASSRNARGQGQEEKLFFGSGTQLSVL.

The chain uses TRBV9 and TRBJ2-3; D is perhaps TRBD1 (5 bases). Germline loops: CDR1 SGDLS, CDR2 YYNGEE. V was shortened by 0 bases and J by 1 base, with 6 bases between the two germline ends. CDR3 length: 14 amino acids. This CDR3 reads CASSVAQGTDTQYF. In DNA, the CDR3 is TGTGCCAGCAGCGTAGCACAGGGCACAGATACGCAGTATTTT.

This clone showed up just once. The V gene is TRBV7-8, the J gene TRBJ1-2; maybe TRBD1 (6 bases). Trimming left V 7 bases short and J 8 bases short, with 20 bases between. The length of the CDR3 is 14 residues. Germline V lookup: CDR1 SGHVS, CDR2 FQNEAQ. The CDR3 DNA sequence: TGTGCCAGCACCCAGATGGGGGGGCTATGGGGCTACACCTTC. This encodes CASTQMGGLWGYTF.

The J gene is TRBJ1-5, the V gene TRBV30, with 8 bases that match TRBD1. The CDR3 totals 14 residues. Germline lookup yields CDR1 GTSNPN and CDR2 SVGIG (reference sequence). V shed 7 bases and J 2 bases; nucleotides not matched to a gene: 7. CDR3 in amino acids: CALDREGGNQPQHF. The CDR3 DNA reads TGTGCCTTGGACAGGGAGGGGGGCAATCAGCCCCAGCATTTT.

The chain is built from TRBV7-6 and TRBJ2-3, with unresolved D. The CDR3 consists of 15 residues. Germline CDR1 is SGHVS and CDR2 is FNYEAQ. V was shortened by 3 bases and J by 0 bases, with 10 bases between the two germline ends. The CDR3 DNA reads as TGTGCCAGCAGCTTCAGCGCGACTAGCACAGATACGCAGTATTTT. Protein product: CASSFSATSTDTQYF.

This rearrangement joins TRBV6-1 to TRBJ1-3; D might be TRBD1 (6 bases). Germline V lookup: CDR1 MNHNS, CDR2 SASEGT. V shed 3 bases and J shed 1 base, with 22 bases lying between them. The CDR3 covers 19 residues. CDR3 sequence reads: CASSEGHRATDLSGNTIYF. CDR3 DNA sequence: TGTGCCAGCAGTGAGGGACACCGAGCCACGGATTTATCTGGAAACACCATATATTTT.

The chain links TRBV6-5 to TRBJ1-6; the match to TRBD1 covers 8 bases. V lost 5 bases, J lost 8 bases, and 8 bases stayed unmatched. Looked up from germline, CDR1 is MNHEY and CDR2 is SVGAGI. This CDR3 contains 15 residues. CDR3 amino acids: CASSRRQGRDSPLHF. The CDR3 DNA is TGTGCCAGCAGTAGACGACAGGGGCGCGATTCACCCCTCCACTTT.

The chain links TRBV28 to TRBJ1-4; D gene uncertain. The germline V gene has CDR1 MDHEN and CDR2 SYDVKM. V shed 4 bases and J shed 7 bases, with 13 bases lying between them. The CDR3 has 14 amino acids. Written as DNA, the CDR3 is TGTGCCAGCAGTTCAGTGGAGGGAAGTGAAAAACTGTTTTTT. Translated, it gives CASSSVEGSEKLFF.

The J gene is TRBJ1-3, the V gene TRBV7-2; 9 nucleotides align to TRBD1. CDR1 SGHTA and CDR2 FQGNSA come from the germline V gene. Trimming at V came to 5 bases and at J to 4 bases, leaving 9 bases not matched to a gene. This CDR3 is built from 16 residues. CDR3 sequence: CASSLTGGSSGNTIYF. The CDR3 DNA reads TGTGCCAGCAGCCTCACAGGGGGCAGTTCCGGAAACACCATATATTTT.

The V call is TRBV6-6, the J call TRBJ2-4; D not resolved. The CDR3 loop spans 11 amino acids. CDR1 and CDR2 (germline): MNHNY, SVGAGI (reference sequence). V was trimmed by 2 bases and J by 6 bases, leaving 2 bases between them. The CDR3 spells CASSYLNIQYF. CDR3 in DNA: TGTGCCAGCAGTTACCTAAACATTCAGTACTTC.

The genes are TRBV4-2 and TRBJ2-4; D is uncertain. The CDR3 has 15 residues. CDR1 is LGHNA and CDR2 is YNFKEQ in the germline V gene. The V gene lost 0 bases and the J gene lost 6 bases, with 12 bases spanning the gap. CDR3 in DNA: TGTGCCAGCAGCCAAGATCGAGGCCGGGTAAACATTCAGTACTTC. Its protein product is CASSQDRGRVNIQYF.

The chain is built from TRBV2 and TRBJ2-7; TRBD1 agrees at 9 bases. The CDR3 consists of 13 residues. With V trimmed by 6 bases and J by 4 bases, 4 bases remained unmatched. Germline V gene data show CDR1 as SNHLY and CDR2 as FYNNEI. CDR3 nucleotides: TGTGCCAGCAGCGTGGACAGGGGATACGAGCAGTACTTC. This gives the protein CASSVDRGYEQYF.

Here the CDR3 DNA reads TGTGCCAGCAGCCAGCTGGGACTAGCGGGGGCAGCGGATACGCAGTATTTT. It specifies CASSQLGLAGAADTQYF. This rearrangement joins TRBV14 to TRBJ2-3, with 14 positions matching TRBD2. V shed 3 bases and J 6 bases; nucleotides not matched to a gene: 8. The CDR3 sequence is 17 residues long. Germline CDR1 reads SGHDN; CDR2 reads FVKESK.

V and J are TRBV5-5 and TRBJ1-2; 7 positions agree with TRBD1. This CDR3 spans 15 amino acids. J lost 2 bases, V lost 3 bases, and 7 bases had no gene match. Germline lookup yields CDR1 SGHKS and CDR2 YYEKEE (reference sequence). For the CDR3, the DNA is TGTGCCAGCAGCTGGGGGGTGACAGGGAACTATGGCTACACCTTC. Translation: CASSWGVTGNYGYTF.

The chain joins TRBV3-1 (or the pseudogene TRBV3-2) to TRBJ1-6; 9 bases are shared with TRBD1. Germline V gene lookup returns CDR1 LGHDT and CDR2 YNNKEL (reference sequence). The CDR3 runs to 20 residues. Unmatched junction bases numbered 19, after V lost 4 bases and J lost 6 bases. For the CDR3, the DNA is TGTGCCAGCAGCCGCCCTTCGGACAGGGGACAAAGGAGGGGTAATTCACCCCTCCACTTT. As protein: CASSRPSDRGQRRGNSPLHF.

This rearrangement joins TRBV4-2 to TRBJ2-2; TRBD1 aligns across 7 bases. This CDR3 has 15 amino acids. Losses at the gene ends were 2 bases for V and 6 bases for J; bases not matched to a gene: 6. Germline V gene data show CDR1 as LGHNA and CDR2 as YNFKEQ. The CDR3 DNA reads as TGTGCCAGCAGCCAACCATCCGGACAGGCCGGGGAGCTGTTTTTT. It codes for CASSQPSGQAGELFF.

The chain is built from TRBV3-1 (or the pseudogene TRBV3-2) and TRBJ2-5, with a possible D match to TRBD1 (6 bases). Germline V gene lookup returns CDR1 LGHDT and CDR2 YNNKEL (reference sequence). V lost 4 bases and J lost 5, with 20 bases in between. The CDR3 sequence is 16 residues long. CDR3 region: CASSPWGNRERETQYF. CDR3 DNA: TGTGCCAGCAGCCCGTGGGGTAACAGGGAGAGGGAGACCCAGTACTTC.

The V gene is TRBV5-1, the J gene TRBJ1-2; D perhaps matches TRBD1 (5 bases). V shed 6 bases and J shed 4 bases, with 16 bases lying between them. From germline, CDR1 is SGHRS and CDR2 YFSETQ. This CDR3 comprises 14 residues. In nucleotides, the CDR3 is TGCGCCAGCACCCCCCTGGAGGGACTCTATGGCTACACCTTC. Its translation: CASTPLEGLYGYTF.

V is TRBV6-5 and J is TRBJ1-5, with 7 bases fitting TRBD1. Germline V gene data show CDR1 as MNHEY and CDR2 as SVGAGI. Trimming at V came to 4 bases and at J to 0 bases, leaving 6 bases not matched to a gene. This CDR3 has 16 amino acids. This chain's CDR3 is CASSSGTAYSNQPQHF. CDR3 DNA sequence: TGTGCCAGCAGTTCCGGGACAGCCTATAGCAATCAGCCCCAGCATTTT.

J is TRBJ2-7 and V is TRBV5-8; TRBD1 might be the D (6 bases). CDR3 size: 16 residues. V gave up 6 bases and J gave up 1 base, with 20 bases separating them. Germline V gene lookup returns CDR1 SGHTS and CDR2 YDEGEE. CDR3 sequence: CASTWGFGTLSYEQYF. The CDR3, as DNA: TGTGCCAGCACATGGGGTTTCGGGACACTATCCTACGAGCAGTACTTC.